The 13 T cell receptor beta chains below come from one sample, sequenced in a study of vaccination effects on CD4 cells after COVID-19. Produced via immunoSEQ multiplex PCR; TCRdb's table is partial and in-frame only. The sample carries 30,000 or so clones, under 85% recorded once. Sequencing followed a ViraFEST assay step that expanded antigen-specific CD4+ T cells with viral peptide pools. Cells that had been cultured for approximately eleven days were the source of isolated CD4+ T cells. This individual contracted SARS-CoV-2 between March and December 2020, as verified by PCR. These TCRs' antigens remain unknown. Sequences were derived from CD4+ T cells from PBMCs cultured with a peptide pool, sampled before COVID-19 vaccination. These receptors originate from a human donor who had a prior SARS-CoV-2 infection.

The CDR3 nucleotides are TGCGCCAGCAGCCGATCACGAGAGGGGGCCTATGGCTACACCTTC. Its translation: CASSRSREGAYGYTF. This chain uses TRBV5-1 with TRBJ1-2; 7 nucleotides line up with TRBD1. The CDR3 sequence is 15 residues long. CDR1 and CDR2 from the germline V gene are SGHRS and YFSETQ. Unmatched junction bases numbered 10, after V lost 4 bases and J lost 4 bases.

The rearrangement uses TRBV19 and TRBJ1-4; D not certain. CDR1 is LNHDA and CDR2 is SQIVND in the germline V gene (reference sequence). V dropped 5 bases and J dropped 6 bases, with 10 bases sitting between them. The CDR3 length is 13 residues. CDR3 sequence (DNA): TGTGCCAGTAGTCCCTCTATCTATGAAAAACTGTTTTTT. It codes for CASSPSIYEKLFF.

This clone was seen a handful of times. The chain recombines TRBV7-2 with TRBJ1-1; no clear D. CDR3 length equals 13 residues. CDR1 SGHTA and CDR2 FQGNSA come from the germline V gene. Trimming took off 2 bases at V and 0 bases at J, with 4 bases between the two ends. CDR3 sequence reads: CASSLRMNTEAFF. In nucleotides, the CDR3 is TGTGCCAGCAGCTTACGAATGAACACTGAAGCTTTCTTT.

The chain has TRBV2 and TRBJ1-5; maybe TRBD1 (5 bases). Per germline, CDR1 SNHLY and CDR2 FYNNEI. The CDR3 totals 13 residues. Trimming took 1 base from V and 5 from J, leaving 6 bases between them. The CDR3 sequence is CASSEGDHQPQHF. CDR3 sequence (DNA): TGTGCCAGCAGTGAAGGGGACCATCAGCCCCAGCATTTT. The complete variable domain, with remaining parts taken from reference TRBV2 and TRBJ1-5, reads EPEVTQTPSHQVTQMGQEVILRCVPISNHLYFYWYRQILGQKVEFLVSFYNNEISEKSEIFDDQFSVERPDGSNFTLKIRSTKLEDSAMYFCASSEGDHQPQHFGDGTRLSIL.

This chain joins TRBV18 and TRBJ2-7; D is possibly TRBD1 (5 bases). The CDR3 loop spans 15 amino acids. Looked up from germline, CDR1 is KGHSH and CDR2 is LQKENI. The ends were cut back, 2 bases at V and 3 bases at J, with 14 bases in the middle. The CDR3 is CASSPTPGMDYEQYF. The CDR3 DNA reads as TGTGCCAGCTCACCAACCCCAGGGATGGACTACGAGCAGTACTTC.

The chain combines TRBV7-9 with TRBJ2-5, with D maybe TRBD1 (5 bases). V dropped 0 bases and J dropped 1 base, with 6 bases sitting between them. The CDR3 totals 14 residues. CDR1 and CDR2 (germline): SEHNR, FQNEAQ (reference sequence). Written as DNA, the CDR3 is TGTGCCAGCAGCTTAGCAGGGGCCCAAGAGACCCAGTACTTC. Amino acids: CASSLAGAQETQYF.

The chain employs TRBV4-1 and TRBJ2-3; maybe TRBD1 (6 bases). Deletions cut 7 bases from V and 4 bases from J, with 18 bases between. Germline V CDR1 and CDR2: MGHRA, YSYEKL. The CDR3 length is 15 residues. CDR3 DNA: TGCGCCAGCACTCCCGAGCCCAGGGGCTCAGATACGCAGTATTTT. Translated: CASTPEPRGSDTQYF.

CDR3 nucleotide sequence: TGTGCCAGCGGGCTAGGGATCCTCGGGGAGCTGTTTTTT. Translation: CASGLGILGELFF. The V gene is TRBV2, the J gene TRBJ2-2; no clear D gene. The CDR3 extends over 13 amino acids. CDR1 SNHLY and CDR2 FYNNEI come from the germline V gene. V was pared by 8 bases and J by 7 bases, with 14 bases between. Together with reference TRBV2 and TRBJ2-2, the CDR3 gives the full variable domain: EPEVTQTPSHQVTQMGQEVILRCVPISNHLYFYWYRQILGQKVEFLVSFYNNEISEKSEIFDDQFSVERPDGSNFTLKIRSTKLEDSAMYFCASGLGILGELFFGEGSRLTVL.

This clone showed up just a few times. The genes are TRBV4-1 and TRBJ2-1, with D possibly matching TRBD1 (6 bases). CDR3 length: 16 residues. V lost 4 bases to trimming and J lost 1 base, with 14 bases between them. Germline loops: CDR1 MGHRA, CDR2 YSYEKL. The CDR3 DNA reads as TGCGCCAGCAGCCGTTCACAGGGCGTATCCTACAATGAGCAGTTCTTC. Its protein is CASSRSQGVSYNEQFF.

This clone was found once. V gene TRBV5-4 combines with J gene TRBJ2-1; tentatively, D is TRBD2 (5 bases). Trimming shortened V by 3 bases and J by 6 bases, and 13 bases separated the two germline ends. The CDR3 loop spans 14 amino acids. Germline V lookup: CDR1 SGHNT, CDR2 YYREEE (reference sequence). The CDR3 sequence: CASSSGSTVNEQFF. CDR3 DNA: TGTGCCAGCAGCTCGGGGTCTACGGTCAATGAGCAGTTCTTC.

This clone was seen only a few times. The chain uses TRBV12-3 or TRBV12-4 and TRBJ2-7, with 7 bases that match TRBD1. The CDR3 is 12 residues long. The ends lost 6 bases at V and 3 bases at J; junction bases unmatched: 2. CDR3 nucleotide sequence: TGTGCCAGCAGGGGGGACAGCTACGAGCAGTACTTC. Its protein is CASRGDSYEQYF.

This clone was observed a single time. The junction and the germline gene differ at one end; a read error may be behind it. The chain recombines TRBV7-7 with TRBJ2-5; no definite D call. The CDR3 contains 14 residues. CDR1 and CDR2 from the germline V gene are SSHAT and FNYEAQ (reference sequence). The chain's CDR3 is CASSLQFSEETQYF. CDR3 coding DNA: TGTGCTAGCAGCTTACAATTCAGCGAAGAGACCCAGTACTTC.

This clone was counted a few times. DNA for the CDR3: TGTGCCAGCAGCCAAGGAGGTCCGCTCGCGAGCGTATCCTACGAGCAGTACTTC. This sequence encodes CASSQGGPLASVSYEQYF. The V gene is TRBV14, the J gene TRBJ2-7; no clear D. This CDR3 contains 18 residues. With 1 base removed from V and 1 base from J, the gap between germline ends came to 20 bases. CDR1 SGHDN and CDR2 FVKESK come from the germline V gene.